What follows are 26 T cell receptor beta chains derived from one specimen sequenced in a study of shared clonotypes between healthy human individuals. Assay: immunoSEQ multiplex PCR; the TCRdb copy retains only in-frame clones and omits some. Here the sample spans millions of clones, 85% to 95% being singletons. The sequenced sample was naive CD4+ T cells from PBMCs. Subset described: CD45RA+ positively selected. The receptors were sampled from a man aged 18 to 30 in good health. Some clones in this sample may be carry-over from other donors' samples.

This clone was picked up one time. V is TRBV18 and J is TRBJ1-2, with D hard to call. The CDR3 has 14 residues. The germline V gene encodes CDR1 KGHSH and CDR2 LQKENI. V lost 2 bases and J 1 base, leaving 8 bases between the germline ends. The DNA of the CDR3 is TGTGCCAGCTCACCAGCCCCTGATAACTATGGCTACACCTTC. Protein sequence: CASSPAPDNYGYTF.

With regard to this clone: Other DNA sequences in this sample translate to the same CDR3. V and J are TRBV30 and TRBJ1-2; D might be TRBD1 (5 bases). The V and J ends lost 3 bases and 0 bases respectively, with 8 bases between them. Germline V gene lookup returns CDR1 GTSNPN and CDR2 SVGIG (reference sequence). CDR3 length equals 13 residues. The chain's CDR3 is CAWSEGPNYGYTF. The CDR3 region has the DNA TGTGCCTGGAGCGAGGGACCTAACTATGGCTACACCTTC.

V usage is TRBV7-3 and J usage is TRBJ2-3, with 8 bases matching TRBD2. CDR1 and CDR2 from the germline V gene are SGHTA and FQGTGA. The CDR3 runs to 18 residues. The V and J ends lost 2 bases and 6 bases, in that order; junction bases with no gene match: 16. This chain's CDR3 is CASSLSPGSGASADTQYF. The CDR3 DNA is TGTGCCAGCAGCTTATCCCCTGGTAGCGGGGCCTCTGCCGATACGCAGTATTTT.

The chain carries TRBV28 and TRBJ1-2; the D is unclear. V lost 5 bases, J lost 0 bases, and 16 bases lay in between. The CDR3 contains 16 residues. Germline V gene sequence: CDR1 MDHEN, CDR2 SYDVKM. CDR3 bases: TGTGCCAGCAGTCTACCTAACAGCGCCGCTAACTATGGCTACACCTTC. Its protein product is CASSLPNSAANYGYTF.

For this clone: The sample contains more than one DNA sequence encoding this CDR3. The V gene is TRBV18, the J gene TRBJ1-1; TRBD1 matches at 8 bases. The CDR3 has 14 residues. V lost 4 bases, J lost 3 bases, and 4 bases stayed unmatched. Germline CDR1 and CDR2: KGHSH and LQKENI. This CDR3 is CASSLDRGDTEAFF. The CDR3 DNA sequence: TGTGCCAGCTCACTCGACAGGGGTGACACTGAAGCTTTCTTT.

V gene TRBV5-1 combines with J gene TRBJ1-3; D is uncertain. Germline values: CDR1 SGHRS, CDR2 YFSETQ. CDR3 size: 16 residues. V was clipped by 3 bases and J by 0 bases, with 13 bases between them. The chain's CDR3 is CASSWALPDSGNTIYF. Here the CDR3 DNA reads TGCGCCAGCAGCTGGGCCCTTCCGGACTCTGGAAACACCATATATTTT.

This chain joins TRBV9 and TRBJ2-7, with 9 bases aligning to TRBD1. Germline assignment: CDR1 SGDLS and CDR2 YYNGEE. There are 14 residues in the CDR3. V was clipped by 4 bases and J by 7 bases; unmatched bases: 9. The CDR3 reads CASSPPDRGGEQYF. The CDR3 DNA follows: TGTGCCAGCAGCCCCCCGGACAGGGGAGGTGAGCAGTACTTC.

The chain recombines TRBV9 with TRBJ2-2, with 9 bases lining up with TRBD2. J lost 0 bases, V lost 2 bases, and 2 bases had no gene match. This CDR3 spans 16 amino acids. Germline CDR1 is SGDLS and CDR2 is YYNGEE. CDR3 region: CASSVRLAANTGELFF. CDR3 bases: TGTGCCAGCAGCGTCCGACTAGCGGCGAACACCGGGGAGCTGTTTTTT. The complete variable domain, with remaining parts taken from reference TRBV9 and TRBJ2-2, reads DSGVTQTPKHLITATGQRVTLRCSPRSGDLSVYWYQQSLDQGLQFLIQYYNGEERAKGNILERFSAQQFPDLHSELNLSSLELGDSALYFCASSVRLAANTGELFFGEGSRLTVL.

The chain uses TRBV10-1 and TRBJ2-3, with TRBD1 identical over 11 bases. The CDR3 sequence is 15 residues long. V lost 5 bases and J lost 3; bases outside the gene matches: 4. The V gene's germline CDR1 is WNHNN and CDR2 SYGVQD (reference sequence). This CDR3 reads CASSPGDRGTDTQYF. CDR3 DNA: TGCGCCAGCAGTCCCGGGGACAGGGGGACAGATACGCAGTATTTT.

The chain couples TRBV11-3 to TRBJ2-1, with 7 bases identical to TRBD2. V was clipped by 0 bases and J by 2 bases; unmatched bases: 7. The germline V gene has CDR1 SGHNT and CDR2 YENEEA. CDR3 length: 17 residues. As DNA, the CDR3 is TGTGCCAGCAGCTTAGATCGGGGGGAGGGCCCCTACAATGAGCAGTTCTTC. Protein sequence: CASSLDRGEGPYNEQFF. The whole variable domain, filled in from reference TRBV11-3 and TRBJ2-1, reads EAGVVQSPRYKIIEKKQPVAFWCNPISGHNTLYWYLQNLGQGPELLIRYENEEAVDDSQLPKDRFSAERLKGVDSTLKIQPAELGDSAVYLCASSLDRGEGPYNEQFFGPGTRLTVL.

This sequence joins TRBV6-6 and TRBJ2-2; 8 bases match TRBD2. This CDR3 is 14 amino acids long. CDR1 and CDR2 from the germline V gene are MNHNY and SVGAGI (reference sequence). V lost 9 bases, J lost 8 bases, and 11 bases stayed unmatched. The CDR3 spells CASQRERLAGELFF. For the CDR3, the DNA is TGTGCCAGTCAGCGGGAGAGGTTGGCGGGGGAGCTGTTTTTT.

The chain uses TRBV2 and TRBJ2-7; D is unclear. Germline V CDR1 and CDR2: SNHLY, FYNNEI. The CDR3 covers 15 residues. The V end was cut by 5 bases, the J end by 0 bases, with 14 bases between. The CDR3 DNA sequence: TGTGCCAGCAGTTCCGACTGGTATATCTCCTACGAGCAGTACTTC. This gives the protein CASSSDWYISYEQYF.

As for this clone: Other nucleotide sequences from this sample produce the same CDR3. The chain combines TRBV6-1 with TRBJ2-7; tentative D call: TRBD1 (7 bases). CDR3 length: 14 residues. Trimming pared 2 bases from V and 1 base from J, leaving 9 bases between. Germline V gene sequence: CDR1 MNHNS, CDR2 SASEGT. The CDR3 DNA reads as TGTGCCAGCAGTGAACAGGGGGGTTCCTACGAGCAGTACTTC. Translation gives CASSEQGGSYEQYF.

This chain links TRBV10-3 with TRBJ1-1, with D uncertain. CDR1 ENHRY and CDR2 SYGVKD come from the germline V gene. Between the trimmed V and J ends, which lost 0 bases and 7 bases, there was a span of 9 bases. The CDR3 contains 13 residues. Here the CDR3 DNA reads TGTGCCATCAGTGAGTCGACGGGAAATGAAGCTTTCTTT. Residues: CAISESTGNEAFF.

This clone was seen more than once but under ten times. The germline gene is not matched at one end of the junction; a read error may be the cause. The J gene is TRBJ1-1, the V gene TRBV7-9; D call uncertain. CDR1 SEHNR and CDR2 FQNEAQ come from the germline V gene (reference sequence). There are 13 residues in the CDR3. The CDR3 nucleotides are TGTGCCAGCAGTCTGCAGGTCCCAGAGCTGCAGGTCTTT. It codes for CASSLQVPELQVF.

This chain connects TRBV6-5 to TRBJ2-7; D possibly uses TRBD1 or TRBD2 (6 bases each). V lost 11 bases to trimming and J lost 4 bases, with 15 bases between them. Germline V CDR1 and CDR2: MNHEY, SVGAGI. This CDR3 has 12 residues. CDR3 protein: CAGMGAGYEQYF. The CDR3 DNA is TGTGCCGGGATGGGGGCGGGGTACGAGCAGTACTTC.

This clone is a singleton in its sample. The chain recombines TRBV7-3 with TRBJ1-1; D remains ambiguous. CDR1 and CDR2 (germline): SGHTA, FQGTGA. The V end was cut by 6 bases, the J end by 1 base, with 9 bases between. CDR3 length: 13 residues. For the CDR3, the DNA is TGTGCCAGCAGTTTCTCTACGAACACTGAAGCTTTCTTT. This encodes CASSFSTNTEAFF.

This rearrangement joins TRBV9 to TRBJ2-3; 7 nucleotides align to TRBD2. CDR3 length: 16 amino acids. CDR1 and CDR2 (germline): SGDLS, YYNGEE. The V and J ends lost 4 bases and 1 base, in that order; junction bases with no gene match: 9. The DNA of the CDR3 is TGTGCCAGCAGCCCCCGGGGGGAGGCCCGCACAGATACGCAGTATTTT. This encodes CASSPRGEARTDTQYF.

This clone has a single count. The rearrangement uses TRBV11-1 and TRBJ2-5, with D perhaps assigned TRBD1 or TRBD2 (8 bases each). V was shortened by 2 bases and J by 5 bases, with 18 bases between the two germline ends. The CDR3 is made up of 16 amino acids. Germline values: CDR1 SGHAT, CDR2 FQDESV (reference sequence). Here the CDR3 reads CASSLKLSGTGETQYF. CDR3 sequence (DNA): TGTGCCAGCAGCTTAAAACTTAGCGGGACAGGCGAGACCCAGTACTTC.

The chain combines TRBV10-3 with TRBJ2-1, with 9 bases aligning to TRBD2. This CDR3 region has 18 residues. CDR1 ENHRY and CDR2 SYGVKD come from the germline V gene. The junction had 10 bases not matched to a gene; V was cut back by 2 bases and J by 2 bases. This CDR3 reads CAISEVKVAGETYNEQFF. The CDR3 DNA follows: TGTGCCATCAGTGAGGTTAAGGTAGCGGGAGAAACCTACAATGAGCAGTTCTTC.

V and J are TRBV7-8 and TRBJ2-3; 9 bases line up with TRBD1. CDR1 is SGHVS and CDR2 is FQNEAQ in the germline V gene. V shed 5 bases and J 6 bases; nucleotides not matched to a gene: 12. The CDR3 runs to 16 residues. The CDR3 here is CASSIRTGDSGDTQYF. The CDR3 DNA reads TGTGCCAGCAGCATACGGACAGGGGACTCGGGGGATACGCAGTATTTT.

The chain carries TRBV9 and TRBJ2-1; 7 nucleotides align to TRBD2. The V gene end was trimmed by 6 bases and the J gene end by 8 bases; junction bases not matched to a gene: 14. Germline V gene data show CDR1 as SGDLS and CDR2 as YYNGEE. The CDR3 loop spans 15 amino acids. CDR3 in DNA: TGTGCCAGCACCCCTTGGGGGAGGGTGTTCGATGAGCAGTTCTTC. It yields the protein CASTPWGRVFDEQFF.

The V call is TRBV6-5, the J call TRBJ2-7; TRBD1 aligns across 7 bases. Germline V lookup: CDR1 MNHEY, CDR2 SVGAGI. There are 15 residues in the CDR3. The V segment lost 4 bases and the J segment 4 bases; nucleotides outside the gene matches: 10. This chain's CDR3 is CASSSTGTRGYEQYF. The CDR3 nucleotides are TGTGCCAGCAGTTCCACCGGGACCAGGGGGTACGAGCAGTACTTC.

The CDR3 protein is CAISEYRGRGTEAFF. The CDR3, as DNA: TGTGCCATCAGTGAGTACAGGGGGCGCGGCACTGAAGCTTTCTTT. The gene calls are TRBV10-3 and TRBJ1-1, with 9 positions matching TRBD1. The CDR3 loop spans 15 amino acids. Germline V gene data show CDR1 as ENHRY and CDR2 as SYGVKD. The V gene end was trimmed by 1 base and the J gene end by 4 bases; junction bases not matched to a gene: 4.

This chain connects TRBV2 to TRBJ2-7; 7 nucleotides match TRBD1. Germline CDR1 and CDR2: SNHLY and FYNNEI. The CDR3 has 16 amino acids. Trimming cost V 1 base and J 4 bases; bases outside gene matches: 10. CDR3 nucleotide sequence: TGTGCCAGCAGTGAAGTTGGTAGGGGGCGATCTTACGAGCAGTACTTC. This gives the protein CASSEVGRGRSYEQYF.

For this clone: Other nucleotide sequences from this sample produce the same CDR3. The chain uses TRBV11-2 and TRBJ1-2, with D uncertain. This CDR3 has 12 residues. Trimming cost V 1 base and J 4 bases, with 4 bases left between them. Germline assignment: CDR1 SGHAT and CDR2 FQNNGV. DNA of the CDR3: TGTGCCAGCAGCTTAGGGGTCTATGGCTACACCTTC. It codes for CASSLGVYGYTF.